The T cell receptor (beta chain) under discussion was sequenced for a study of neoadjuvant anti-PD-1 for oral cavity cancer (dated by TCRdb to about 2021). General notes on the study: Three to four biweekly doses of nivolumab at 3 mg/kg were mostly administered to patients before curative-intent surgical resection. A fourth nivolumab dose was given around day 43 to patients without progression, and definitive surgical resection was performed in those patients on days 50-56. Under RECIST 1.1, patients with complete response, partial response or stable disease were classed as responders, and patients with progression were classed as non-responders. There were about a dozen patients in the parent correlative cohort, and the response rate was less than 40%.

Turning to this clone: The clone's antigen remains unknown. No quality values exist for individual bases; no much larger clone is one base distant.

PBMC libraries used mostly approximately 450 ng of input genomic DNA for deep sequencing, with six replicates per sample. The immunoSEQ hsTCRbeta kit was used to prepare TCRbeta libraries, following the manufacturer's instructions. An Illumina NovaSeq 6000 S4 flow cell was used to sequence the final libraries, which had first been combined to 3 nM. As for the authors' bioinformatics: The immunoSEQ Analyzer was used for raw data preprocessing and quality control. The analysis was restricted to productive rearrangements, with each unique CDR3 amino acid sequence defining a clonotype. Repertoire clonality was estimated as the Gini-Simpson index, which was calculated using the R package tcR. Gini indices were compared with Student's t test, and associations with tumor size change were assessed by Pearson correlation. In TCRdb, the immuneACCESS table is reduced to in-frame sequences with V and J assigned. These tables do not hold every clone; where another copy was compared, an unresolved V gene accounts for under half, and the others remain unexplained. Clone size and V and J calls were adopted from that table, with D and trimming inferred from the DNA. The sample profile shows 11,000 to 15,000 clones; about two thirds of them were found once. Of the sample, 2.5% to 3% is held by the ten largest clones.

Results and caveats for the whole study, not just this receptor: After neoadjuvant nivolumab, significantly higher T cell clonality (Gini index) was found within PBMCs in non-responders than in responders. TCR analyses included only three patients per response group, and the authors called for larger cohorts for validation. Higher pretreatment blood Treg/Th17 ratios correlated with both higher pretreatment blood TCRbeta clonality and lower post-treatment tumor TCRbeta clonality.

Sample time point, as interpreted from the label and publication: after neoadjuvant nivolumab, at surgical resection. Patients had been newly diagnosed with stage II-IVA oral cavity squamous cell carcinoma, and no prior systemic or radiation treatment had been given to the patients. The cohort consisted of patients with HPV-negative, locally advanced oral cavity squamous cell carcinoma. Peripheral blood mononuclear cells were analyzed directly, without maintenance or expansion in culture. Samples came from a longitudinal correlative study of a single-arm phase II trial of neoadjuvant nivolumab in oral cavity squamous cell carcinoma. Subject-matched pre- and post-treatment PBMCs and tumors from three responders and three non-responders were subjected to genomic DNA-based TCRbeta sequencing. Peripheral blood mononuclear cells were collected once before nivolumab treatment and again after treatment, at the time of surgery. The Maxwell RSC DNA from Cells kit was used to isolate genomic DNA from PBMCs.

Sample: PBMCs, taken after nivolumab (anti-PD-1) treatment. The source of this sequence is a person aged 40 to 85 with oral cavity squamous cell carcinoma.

At the DNA level, the sequence is TGTGCCAGCAGCGTAGCTCGGGAGTACAATGAGCAGTTCTTC. The resulting protein is CASSVAREYNEQFF. The chain links TRBV9 with TRBJ2-1, with TRBD2 as a weak D call on 6 bases. There are 14 amino acids in the CDR3, from cysteine to phenylalanine inclusive. Left in the record is the CDR3 DNA by itself, 42 bases read in frame from the first base. The germline V gene provides CDR1 SGDLS and CDR2 YYNGEE. V is cut by 0 bases and J by 4 bases, and the space between the germline ends is 8 bases.